This TCR beta chain was recorded in a study of cytomegalovirus exposure and HLA in healthy donors. The CDR3 covers 14 residues. After removal of 7 bases from V and 3 bases from J, the junction contained 9 bases not matched to a gene. In germline, CDR1 is MNHEY, CDR2 SMNVEV (reference sequence). The primer mix had 60 Vbeta and 13 Jbeta primers. This table comes from immunoSEQ multiplex PCR, and its TCRdb copy is limited to in-frame clones, with some not included. The sample has more than 95,000 clones; roughly 77% are singletons. J is TRBJ2-7 and V is TRBV27, with TRBD2 matching 7 bases. Sample: PBMCs. The TCR originated in a woman between 25 and 40 years old in good health and CMV-seronegative. CDR3 amino acids: CASKSLGGIYEQYF. CDR3 bases: TGTGCCAGCAAGTCTTTGGGGGGGATCTACGAGCAGTACTTC.